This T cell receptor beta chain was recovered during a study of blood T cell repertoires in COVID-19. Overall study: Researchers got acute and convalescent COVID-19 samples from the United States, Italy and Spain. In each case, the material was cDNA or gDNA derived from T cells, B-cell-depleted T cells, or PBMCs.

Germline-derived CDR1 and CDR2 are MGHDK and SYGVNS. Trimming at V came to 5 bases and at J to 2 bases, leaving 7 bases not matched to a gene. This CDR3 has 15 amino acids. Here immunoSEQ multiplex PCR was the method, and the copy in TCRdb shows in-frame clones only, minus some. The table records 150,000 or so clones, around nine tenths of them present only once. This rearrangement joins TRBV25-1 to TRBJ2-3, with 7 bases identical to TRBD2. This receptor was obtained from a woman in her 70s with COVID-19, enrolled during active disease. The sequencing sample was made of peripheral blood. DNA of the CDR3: TGTGCCAGCAGTCCCGCGGCGGGGGTCACAGATACGCAGTATTTT. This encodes CASSPAAGVTDTQYF.